This is a list of T cell receptor beta chains from one sample in a study of T cells after yellow fever vaccination. TCRdb fed the 5' RACE reads into MiXCR, producing one record per CDR3 protein. Of about 300,000 distinct CDR3 sequences in the sample, approximately 10% were seen once. The sequenced sample was CD4+ T cells sorted from PBMCs, obtained 5 days after the yellow fever booster vaccination. The receptor set was obtained from a man between 18 and 29 years old who received the YFV17D yellow fever vaccine. The CDR3 runs from the conserved cysteine through the conserved F or W. The D gene is left open where the match is weak. The size entry is marked missing in some rows and otherwise reads once, few, many or a size class.

j_call clone_size d_call v_call cdr3_nt cdr3_aa
TRBJ2-5 many . TRBV5-1 TGCGCCAGCAGCTCTGCGCAGAGGGAGACCCAGTACTTC CASSSAQRETQYF
TRBJ2-6 many . TRBV24-1 TGTGCCACCAGTAATAGAGCCGGGGCCAACGTCCTGACTTTC CATSNRAGANVLTF
TRBJ2-2 many TRBD1 TRBV12-3/TRBV12-4 TGTGCCAGCAGATACGGGACAGTCAACACCGGGGAGCTGTTTTTT CASRYGTVNTGELFF
TRBJ1-1 few . TRBV10-3 TGTGCCATCCAAAAACAGGGCGAGGGCACTGAAGCTTTCTTT CAIQKQGEGTEAFF
TRBJ2-1 . TRBD1 TRBV20-1 TGCAGTGCTCTCCGGGACAGGGCGTACAATGAGCAGTTCTTC CSALRDRAYNEQFF
TRBJ2-3 many . TRBV5-1 TGCGCCAGCAGCTTGCGGATAGATACGCAGTATTTT CASSLRIDTQYF
TRBJ1-2 . TRBD1 TRBV4-3 TGCGCCAGCAGCCAGGTGGGACAGGAGGACTATGGCTACACCTTC CASSQVGQEDYGYTF
TRBJ2-5 few . TRBV20-1 TGCAGTGCTAGAGGTCAGGGTAGAGAGACCCAGTACTTC CSARGQGRETQYF
TRBJ1-6 many . TRBV11-2 TGTGCCAGCAGCTTACCAGTTTATAATTCACCCCTCCACTTT CASSLPVYNSPLHF
TRBJ2-4 few . TRBV21-1 TGTGCCCGCGGGGGGGGGGCAAACATTCAGTACTTC CARGGGANIQYF
TRBJ1-6 few TRBD1 TRBV27 TGTGCCAGCACCCTCGGGACAGCCTCACCCCTCCACTTT CASTLGTASPLHF
TRBJ1-2 . . TRBV21-1 TGTGCCAGCAGCAAAGGGCCGGCGACATATGGCTACACCTTC CASSKGPATYGYTF
TRBJ1-2 few . TRBV4-2 TGTGCCAGCAGCCAACCGGGACTTAACTATGGCTACACCTTC CASSQPGLNYGYTF
TRBJ2-3 few . TRBV5-1 TGCGCCAGCAGCTTAGGAGGTGGGGGGTCTACGCAGTATTTT CASSLGGGGSTQYF
TRBJ2-7 many . TRBV6-5 TGTGCCAGCAGTCTCGGGCCGATGGGGTCCTACGAGCAGTACTTC CASSLGPMGSYEQYF
TRBJ1-3 . . TRBV7-2 TGTGCCAGCAGCACGGGAAGTGTTGGAAACACCATATATTTT CASSTGSVGNTIYF
TRBJ2-2 many . TRBV5-1 TGCGCCAGCAGTAGTAGTGTGACCGAACTAGCCTCGAGCACCGGGGAGCTGTTTTTT CASSSSVTELASSTGELFF
TRBJ2-1 few . TRBV18 TGTGCCAGCTCAAATTACAGGGCCCCGGATGAGCAGTTCTTC CASSNYRAPDEQFF
TRBJ2-5 few . TRBV5-1 TGCGCCAGCAGCCGCGGGACTCTCCAAGAGACCCAGTACTTC CASSRGTLQETQYF
TRBJ2-3 few TRBD2 TRBV11-2 TGTGCCAGCAGCTTAGCCGCCGGGGGGGGTTATACGCAGTATTTT CASSLAAGGGYTQYF
TRBJ2-5 . TRBD2 TRBV27 TGTGCCAGCAGTTCAGGACTAGCGGGGGGGAGAGAGACCCAGTACTTC CASSSGLAGGRETQYF
TRBJ1-5 many . TRBV2 TGTGCCAGCAGCTCAGGGTCGGGTCAGCCCCAGCATTTT CASSSGSGQPQHF
TRBJ2-4 few . TRBV28 TGTGCCAGCAGGGAGGGGGGGCCCAAAAACATTCAGTACTTC CASREGGPKNIQYF
TRBJ1-2 few TRBD1 TRBV5-1 TGCGCCACCAACTGGGACAGGGACGGTGGCTACACCTTC CATNWDRDGGYTF
TRBJ2-2 . TRBD2 TRBV4-2 TGTGCCAGCAGCCAAGATGGGGGGGGGAACACCGGGGAGCTGTTTTTT CASSQDGGGNTGELFF
TRBJ2-3 . . TRBV6-2/TRBV6-3 TGTGCCAGCAGTTACCCAACCCCAGGCAAAGATACGCAGTATTTT CASSYPTPGKDTQYF
TRBJ2-5 few . TRBV5-1 TGCGCCAGCAGCTTCGTCTTGGCCCAAGAGACCCAGTACTTC CASSFVLAQETQYF
TRBJ2-3 once TRBD1 TRBV5-1 TGCGCCAGCAGCTTGGAGGGACAGGGGGTCACAGATACGCAGTATTTT CASSLEGQGVTDTQYF
TRBJ2-5 few . TRBV20-1 TGCAGTGCTCGAGGGACGCCAAAAGAGACCCAGTACTTC CSARGTPKETQYF